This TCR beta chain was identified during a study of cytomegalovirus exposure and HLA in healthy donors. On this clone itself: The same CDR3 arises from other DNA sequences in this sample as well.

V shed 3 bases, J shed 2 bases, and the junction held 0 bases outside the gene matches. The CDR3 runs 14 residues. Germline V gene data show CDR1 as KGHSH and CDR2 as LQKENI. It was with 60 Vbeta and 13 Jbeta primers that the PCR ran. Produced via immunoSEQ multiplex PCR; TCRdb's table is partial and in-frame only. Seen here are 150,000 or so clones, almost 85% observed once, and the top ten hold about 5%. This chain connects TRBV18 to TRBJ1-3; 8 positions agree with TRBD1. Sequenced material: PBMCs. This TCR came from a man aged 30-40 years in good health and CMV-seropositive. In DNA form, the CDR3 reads TGTGCCAGCTCACCGGACAGGGCTGGAAACACCATATATTTT. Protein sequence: CASSPDRAGNTIYF.